A single sample gave rise to the 16 T cell receptor beta chains below, sequenced in a study of T cell responses to AZD1222 COVID-19 vaccine. Some clones are missing from TCRdb's copy, which holds only in-frame ones; the method was immunoSEQ multiplex PCR. This sample has just under 150,000 clones, with about 86% found just once. This specimen consisted of peripheral blood, obtained 28 days after the second AZD1222 dose. Source of these receptors: an adult who received the AZD1222 COVID-19 vaccine.

V is TRBV7-9 and J is TRBJ1-2; TRBD1 matches at 8 bases. Trimming at V came to 0 bases and at J to 8 bases, leaving 11 bases not matched to a gene. Germline assignment: CDR1 SEHNR and CDR2 FQNEAQ (reference sequence). This CDR3 is built from 16 residues. The CDR3: CASSLAYGQGRSGYTF. The CDR3 nucleotides read TGTGCCAGCAGCTTAGCGTATGGACAGGGTCGTTCCGGCTACACCTTC.

CDR3 sequence: CASSIAGTPTDTQYF. In DNA, the CDR3 is TGTGCCAGCAGTATAGCGGGCACCCCCACAGATACGCAGTATTTT. V is TRBV27 and J is TRBJ2-3; TRBD2 matches at 7 bases. The CDR3 has 15 amino acids. Germline values: CDR1 MNHEY, CDR2 SMNVEV (reference sequence). Trimming cost V 5 bases and J 2 bases; bases outside gene matches: 7.

CDR3 region: CAIRTSEGGELFF. The CDR3 nucleotides read TGCGCCATCCGGACTAGCGAGGGCGGGGAGCTGTTTTTT. J is TRBJ2-2 and V is TRBV5-1; TRBD2 agrees at 9 bases. Trimming removed 9 bases from V and 7 bases from J; junction bases left unmatched: 7. This CDR3 contains 13 residues. Germline V gives CDR1 SGHRS, CDR2 YFSETQ.

The V gene is TRBV19, the J gene TRBJ1-5; no firm D call. This CDR3 is built from 14 residues. Per germline, CDR1 LNHDA and CDR2 SQIVND (reference sequence). Trimming took off 5 bases at V and 6 bases at J, with 14 bases between the two ends. The CDR3 protein is CASSEKGGVQPQHF. CDR3 nucleotides: TGTGCCAGTAGTGAGAAGGGTGGGGTTCAGCCCCAGCATTTT. Together with reference TRBV19 and TRBJ1-5, the CDR3 gives the full variable domain: DGGITQSPKYLFRKEGQNVTLSCEQNLNHDAMYWYRQDPGQGLRLIYYSQIVNDFQKGDIAEGYSVSREKKESFPLTVTSAQKNPTAFYLCASSEKGGVQPQHFGDGTRLSIL.

V gene TRBV7-8 combines with J gene TRBJ1-4, with D unclear. V was cut by 2 bases and J by 8 bases, with 9 bases left in between. Germline CDR1 and CDR2: SGHVS and FQNEAQ. The CDR3 runs to 13 residues. For the CDR3, the DNA is TGTGCCAGCAGCTTACGGGGAGGGGAAAAACTGTTTTTT. As protein: CASSLRGGEKLFF.

The chain combines TRBV5-1 with TRBJ1-4; TRBD1 matches 7 bases. The CDR3 has 15 residues. The germline V gene encodes CDR1 SGHRS and CDR2 YFSETQ. V lost 3 bases to trimming and J lost 7 bases; unmatched junction nucleotides: 9. The CDR3 loop reads CASSSGTANVEKLFF. The CDR3 nucleotides are TGCGCCAGCAGCTCCGGGACAGCTAACGTTGAAAAACTGTTTTTT.

This chain connects TRBV5-6 to TRBJ1-2, with D possibly matching TRBD1 (6 bases). CDR3 size: 14 residues. Trimming took off 4 bases at V and 6 bases at J, with 16 bases between the two ends. Per germline, CDR1 SGHDT and CDR2 YYEEEE. The DNA of the CDR3 is TGTGCCAGCAGCCAGGAGGGGGGCTTTGATGGCTACACCTTC. It translates to CASSQEGGFDGYTF.

V gene TRBV28 combines with J gene TRBJ1-5; D not certain. The germline V and J ends were trimmed by 7 bases and 0 bases, with 13 bases remaining between them. This CDR3 region has 15 residues. From germline, CDR1 is MDHEN and CDR2 SYDVKM. DNA of the CDR3: TGTGCCAGCATGTGGCTGGCCAGTAGCAATCAGCCCCAGCATTTT. Translated, it gives CASMWLASSNQPQHF.

CDR3 residues: CASSSLSYEQYF. CDR3 DNA: TGCGCCAGCAGCTCGCTATCCTACGAGCAGTACTTC. The V gene is TRBV5-1, the J gene TRBJ2-7; no clear D gene. Germline V gene sequence: CDR1 SGHRS, CDR2 YFSETQ. There are 12 residues in the CDR3. V dropped 3 bases and J dropped 1 base, with 5 bases sitting between them. The full variable domain, completed using reference TRBV5-1 and TRBJ2-7, is KAGVTQTPRYLIKTRGQQVTLSCSPISGHRSVSWYQQTPGQGLQFLFEYFSETQRNKGNFPGRFSGRQFSNSRSEMNVSTLELGDSALYLCASSSLSYEQYFGPGTRLTVT.

This clone was seen a single time. The CDR3 region has the DNA TGTGCCAGCAGCGAGGGGACGGTTCCCTACGAGCAGTACTTC. Residues: CASSEGTVPYEQYF. The genes are TRBV6-5 and TRBJ2-7, with D possibly being TRBD1 or TRBD2 (5 bases each). Germline-derived CDR1 and CDR2 are MNHEY and SVGAGI. The CDR3 consists of 14 residues. V lost 6 bases, J lost 2 bases, and 14 bases lay in between.

The J gene is TRBJ2-7, the V gene TRBV13, with unresolved D. The CDR3 extends over 11 amino acids. Per germline, CDR1 PRHDT and CDR2 FYEKMQ (reference sequence). V lost 2 bases, J lost 4 bases, and 3 bases lay in between. DNA for the CDR3: TGTGCCAGCAGCTTATATTACGAGCAGTACTTC. It encodes CASSLYYEQYF.

The chain links TRBV29-1 to TRBJ1-1, with no clear D. The V gene's germline CDR1 is SQVTM and CDR2 ANQGSEA. The CDR3 covers 15 residues. V lost 2 bases and J 10 bases, leaving 23 bases between the germline ends. This chain's CDR3 is CSVELREGSPSVAFF. Here the CDR3 DNA reads TGCAGCGTTGAATTACGGGAGGGCTCCCCATCGGTAGCTTTCTTT.

V gene TRBV28 combines with J gene TRBJ2-7; D is ambiguous. V lost 3 bases, J lost 4 bases, and 4 bases lay in between. This CDR3 spans 11 amino acids. Germline values: CDR1 MDHEN, CDR2 SYDVKM. CDR3 nucleotide sequence: TGTGCCAGCAGTTTCCAATACGAGCAGTACTTC. Its protein is CASSFQYEQYF.

The chain carries TRBV5-1 and TRBJ2-1, with no clear D. Germline assignment: CDR1 SGHRS and CDR2 YFSETQ. This CDR3 comprises 15 residues. Trimming took 0 bases from V and 2 from J, leaving 9 bases between them. DNA of the CDR3: TGCGCCAGCAGCTTGGTAGGGCCAGCCTACAATGAGCAGTTCTTC. As protein: CASSLVGPAYNEQFF.

The chain recombines TRBV7-9 with TRBJ1-3, with 7 bases identical to TRBD1. Per the germline V gene, CDR1 is SEHNR and CDR2 is FQNEAQ (reference sequence). J lost 0 bases, V lost 5 bases, and 4 bases had no gene match. This CDR3 has 15 residues. CDR3 nucleotides: TGTGCCAGCAGCACGGACAGGAGCTCTGGAAACACCATATATTTT. This gives the protein CASSTDRSSGNTIYF.

The chain carries TRBV5-6 and TRBJ1-1; D perhaps matches TRBD1 (6 bases). Trimming left V 1 base short and J 10 bases short, with 11 bases between. Germline V gives CDR1 SGHDT, CDR2 YYEEEE. This CDR3 has 12 residues. Here the CDR3 DNA reads TGTGCCAGCAGCTTGTGGGGGGCCGGAGCTTTCTTT. It is translated as CASSLWGAGAFF.